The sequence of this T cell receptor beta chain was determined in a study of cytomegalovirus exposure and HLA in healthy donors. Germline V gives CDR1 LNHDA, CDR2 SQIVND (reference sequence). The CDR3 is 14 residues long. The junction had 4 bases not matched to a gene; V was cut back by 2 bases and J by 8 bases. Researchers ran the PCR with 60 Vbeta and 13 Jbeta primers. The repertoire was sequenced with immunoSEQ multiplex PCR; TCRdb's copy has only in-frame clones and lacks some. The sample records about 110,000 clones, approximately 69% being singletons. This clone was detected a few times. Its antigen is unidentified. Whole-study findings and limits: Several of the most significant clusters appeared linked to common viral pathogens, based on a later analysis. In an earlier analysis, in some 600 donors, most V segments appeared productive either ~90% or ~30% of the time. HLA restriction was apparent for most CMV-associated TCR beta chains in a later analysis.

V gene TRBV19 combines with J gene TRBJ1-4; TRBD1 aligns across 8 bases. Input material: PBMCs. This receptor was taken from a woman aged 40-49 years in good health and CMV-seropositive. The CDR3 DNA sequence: TGTGCCAGTAGTATATACAGGGGGGAAGAAAAACTGTTTTTT. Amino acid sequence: CASSIYRGEEKLFF.